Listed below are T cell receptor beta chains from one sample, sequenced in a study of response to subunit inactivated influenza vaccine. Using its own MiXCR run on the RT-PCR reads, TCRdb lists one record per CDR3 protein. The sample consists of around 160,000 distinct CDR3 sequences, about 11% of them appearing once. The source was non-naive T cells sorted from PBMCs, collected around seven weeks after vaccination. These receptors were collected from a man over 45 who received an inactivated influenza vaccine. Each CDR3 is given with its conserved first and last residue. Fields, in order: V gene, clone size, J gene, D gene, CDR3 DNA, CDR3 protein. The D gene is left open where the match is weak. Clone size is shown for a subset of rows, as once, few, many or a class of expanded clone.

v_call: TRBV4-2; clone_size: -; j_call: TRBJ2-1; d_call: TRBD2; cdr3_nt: TGTGCCAGCAGCCAAGATGTAAGACTAGCGTTATACAATGAGCAGTTCTTC; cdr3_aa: CASSQDVRLALYNEQFF
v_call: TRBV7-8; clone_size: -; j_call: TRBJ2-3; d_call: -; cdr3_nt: TGTGCCAGCAGCTTAAAGAGGGTCGGGAAAGATACGCAGTATTTT; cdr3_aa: CASSLKRVGKDTQYF
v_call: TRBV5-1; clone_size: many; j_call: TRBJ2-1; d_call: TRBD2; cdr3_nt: TGCGCCAGCAGCCAGTCCGGGACTAGCGATGAGCAGTTCTTC; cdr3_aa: CASSQSGTSDEQFF
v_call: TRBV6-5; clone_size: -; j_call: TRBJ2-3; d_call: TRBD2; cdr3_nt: TGTGCCAGCAGTTACTCGACTAGCGGGAGCTTGTCGCCTACGCAGTATTTT; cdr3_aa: CASSYSTSGSLSPTQYF
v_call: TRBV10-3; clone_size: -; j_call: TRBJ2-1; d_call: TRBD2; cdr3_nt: TGTGCCATCAGTGAGGCGCCGGGACTAGCGGACTCCTACAATGAGCAGTTCTTC; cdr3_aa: CAISEAPGLADSYNEQFF
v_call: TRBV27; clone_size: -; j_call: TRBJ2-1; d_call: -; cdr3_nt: TGTGCCAGCAGTTCGACTAGAACCGCGGAGTTCTTC; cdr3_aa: CASSSTRTAEFF
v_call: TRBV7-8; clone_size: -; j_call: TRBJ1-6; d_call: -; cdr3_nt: TGTGCCAGCAGCTCGACAGTCCTCTATAATTCACCCCTCCACTTT; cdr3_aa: CASSSTVLYNSPLHF
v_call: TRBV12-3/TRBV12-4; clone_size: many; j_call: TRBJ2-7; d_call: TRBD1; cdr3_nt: TGTGCCAGCAGCCGCAGGGGGCTAGGCGAGCAGTACTTC; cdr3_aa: CASSRRGLGEQYF
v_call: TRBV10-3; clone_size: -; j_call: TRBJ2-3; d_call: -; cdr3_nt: TGTGCCATCAGTTCTGGGGGATCCACAGATACGCAGTATTTT; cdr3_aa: CAISSGGSTDTQYF
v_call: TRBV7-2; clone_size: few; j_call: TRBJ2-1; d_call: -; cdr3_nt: TGTGCCAGCAGCCTACCCGGGACGGTCTACAATGAGCAGTTCTTC; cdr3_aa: CASSLPGTVYNEQFF
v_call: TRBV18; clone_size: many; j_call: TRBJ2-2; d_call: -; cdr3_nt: TGTGCCAGCTCACCACGTCCATACACCGGGGAGCTGTTTTTT; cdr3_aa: CASSPRPYTGELFF
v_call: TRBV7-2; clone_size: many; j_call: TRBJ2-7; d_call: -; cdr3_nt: TGTGCCAGCAGCTTAGTCCCGGGACCGGGCTCCCAGCAGTACTTC; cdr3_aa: CASSLVPGPGSQQYF
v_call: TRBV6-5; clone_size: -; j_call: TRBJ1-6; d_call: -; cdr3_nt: TGTGCCAGCAGTTACTCGGTACAATATAATTCACCCCTCCACTTT; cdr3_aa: CASSYSVQYNSPLHF
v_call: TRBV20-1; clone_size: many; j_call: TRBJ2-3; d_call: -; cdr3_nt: TGCAGTGCTAGAGAGAGGGGATCCCCTACGCAGTATTTT; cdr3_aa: CSARERGSPTQYF
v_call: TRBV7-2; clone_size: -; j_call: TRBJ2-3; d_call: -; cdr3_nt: TGTGCCAGCAGCCGAGGAGAGGCAGATACGCAGTATTTT; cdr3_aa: CASSRGEADTQYF
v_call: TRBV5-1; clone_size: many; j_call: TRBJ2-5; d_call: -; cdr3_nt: TGCGCCAGCAGCCCGGGAGATCAAGAGACCCAGTACTTC; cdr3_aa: CASSPGDQETQYF
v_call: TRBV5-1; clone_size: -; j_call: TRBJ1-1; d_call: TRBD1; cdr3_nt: TGCGCCAGCCGGGACAGGGGTGGGGGCGGCACTGAAGCTTTCTTT; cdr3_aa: CASRDRGGGGTEAFF
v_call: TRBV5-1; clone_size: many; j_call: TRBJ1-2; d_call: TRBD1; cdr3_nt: TGCGCCAGCAGCTGGGCAGGGGGCAACTATGGCTACACCTTC; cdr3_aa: CASSWAGGNYGYTF
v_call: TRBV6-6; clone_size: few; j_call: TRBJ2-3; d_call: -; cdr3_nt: TGTGCCAGCAGTTACTCCGAGTCAGATACGCAGTATTTT; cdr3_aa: CASSYSESDTQYF
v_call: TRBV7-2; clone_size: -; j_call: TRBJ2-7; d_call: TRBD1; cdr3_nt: TGTGCCAGCAGCTTAGATTGGGACAGCAGACGCGAGCAGTACTTC; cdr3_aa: CASSLDWDSRREQYF
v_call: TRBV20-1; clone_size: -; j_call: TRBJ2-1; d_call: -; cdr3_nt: TGCAGTGCTGACAAGGGGAATGAGCAGTTCTTC; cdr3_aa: CSADKGNEQFF
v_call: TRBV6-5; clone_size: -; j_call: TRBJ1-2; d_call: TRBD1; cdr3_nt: TGTGCCAGCAGTTCGGGACAGGGGGAAGCTAACTATGGCTACACCTTC; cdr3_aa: CASSSGQGEANYGYTF
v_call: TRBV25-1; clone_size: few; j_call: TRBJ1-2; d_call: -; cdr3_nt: TGTGCCAGCAGCGGATATGGCTACACCTTC; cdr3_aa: CASSGYGYTF
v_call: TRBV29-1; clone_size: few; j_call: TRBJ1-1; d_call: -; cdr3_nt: TGCAGCGTTGAAGGGAGCCAAATTCTTCAAGCTTTCTTT; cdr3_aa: CSVEGSQILQAFF
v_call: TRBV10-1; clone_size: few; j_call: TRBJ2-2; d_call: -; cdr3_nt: TGCGCCAGCAGTGGGGGAGCGAACACCGGGGAGCTGTTTTTT; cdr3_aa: CASSGGANTGELFF
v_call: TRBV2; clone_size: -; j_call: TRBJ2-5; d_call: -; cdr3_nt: TGTGCCAGCAGTGTTCAAGACTCAGAGACCCAGTACTTC; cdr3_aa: CASSVQDSETQYF
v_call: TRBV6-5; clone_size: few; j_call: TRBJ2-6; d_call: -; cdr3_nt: TGTGCCAGCAGTTACGTGTCAGCCGGGCCTCTAGGGGCCAACGTCCTGACTTTC; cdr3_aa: CASSYVSAGPLGANVLTF
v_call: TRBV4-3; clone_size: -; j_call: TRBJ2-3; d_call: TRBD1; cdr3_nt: TGCGCCAGCAGCCAAGAGACAGGGGCTTACACAGATACGCAGTATTTT; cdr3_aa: CASSQETGAYTDTQYF
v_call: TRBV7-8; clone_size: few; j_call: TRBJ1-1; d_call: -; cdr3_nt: TGTGCCAGCAGCTTAGCGGGGGTGGGGGCGAACACTGAAGCTTTCTTT; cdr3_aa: CASSLAGVGANTEAFF
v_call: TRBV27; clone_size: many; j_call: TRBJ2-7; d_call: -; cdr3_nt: TGTGCCACCAAAGCCGGATGGGGGGCTGGTAACGAGCAGTACTTC; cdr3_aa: CATKAGWGAGNEQYF
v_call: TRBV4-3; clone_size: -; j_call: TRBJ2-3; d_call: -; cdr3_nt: TGCGCCAGCAGCCAAGATAGTCAAGTATCTACGCAGTATTTT; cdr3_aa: CASSQDSQVSTQYF
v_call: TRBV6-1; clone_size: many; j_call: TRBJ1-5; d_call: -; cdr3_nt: TGTGCCAGCAGTGAAGCAGGGACCCTCTATCAGCCCCAGCATTTT; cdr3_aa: CASSEAGTLYQPQHF
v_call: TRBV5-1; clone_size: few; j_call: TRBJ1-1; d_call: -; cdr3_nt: TGCGCCAGCAGCTTAACCGGGGTGTCGAACACTGAAGCTTTCTTT; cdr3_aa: CASSLTGVSNTEAFF
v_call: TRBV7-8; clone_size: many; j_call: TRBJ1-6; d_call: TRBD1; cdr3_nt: TGTGCCAGCAGCCTACCAGGGGGCCGGAATTCACCCCTCCACTTT; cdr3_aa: CASSLPGGRNSPLHF
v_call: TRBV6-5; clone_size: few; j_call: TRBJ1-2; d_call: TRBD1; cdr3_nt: TGTGCCAGCAGTTATACCGGGACAGGGGGTTTAGGCTACACCTTC; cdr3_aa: CASSYTGTGGLGYTF
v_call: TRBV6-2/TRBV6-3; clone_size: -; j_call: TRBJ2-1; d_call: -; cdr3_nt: TGTGCCAGCAGCCGACCCTCCACCTACAATGAGCAGTTCTTC; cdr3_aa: CASSRPSTYNEQFF
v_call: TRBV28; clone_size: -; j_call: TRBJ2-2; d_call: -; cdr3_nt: TGTGCCAGCATTGCTACGAACACCGGGGAGCTGTTTTTT; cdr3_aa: CASIATNTGELFF
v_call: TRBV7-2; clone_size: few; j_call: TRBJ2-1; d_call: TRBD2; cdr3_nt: TGTGCCAGCAGCTTAGATTTCCGGGGGGGCAATGAGCAGTTCTTC; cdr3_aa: CASSLDFRGGNEQFF
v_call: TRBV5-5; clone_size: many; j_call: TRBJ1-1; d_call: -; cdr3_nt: TGTGCCAGCAGCTTGGCCCCGGGGGGAGTGACTGAAGCTTTCTTT; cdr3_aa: CASSLAPGGVTEAFF
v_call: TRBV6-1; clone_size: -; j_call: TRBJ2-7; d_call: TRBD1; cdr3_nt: TGTGCCAGCAGTGATGAAAACAGGGGTAGCTCCTACGAGCAGTACTTC; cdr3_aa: CASSDENRGSSYEQYF
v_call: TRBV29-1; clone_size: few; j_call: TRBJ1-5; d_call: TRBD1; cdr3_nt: TGCAGCGTAGCGGAGGGGGCGAATAGCAATCAGCCCCAGCATTTT; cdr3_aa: CSVAEGANSNQPQHF
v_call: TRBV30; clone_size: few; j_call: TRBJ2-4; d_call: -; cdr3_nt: TGTGCCTGGAGTGAACTCAGGGAATTAGCCAAAAACATTCAGTACTTC; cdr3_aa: CAWSELRELAKNIQYF
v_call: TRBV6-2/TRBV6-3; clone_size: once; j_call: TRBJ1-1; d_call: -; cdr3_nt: TGTGCCAGCAGTACAATCCACCAGGGGACTGAAGCTTTCTTT; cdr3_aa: CASSTIHQGTEAFF
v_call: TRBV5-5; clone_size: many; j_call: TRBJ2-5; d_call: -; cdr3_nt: TGTGCCAGCAGCCTGGGACGGGGGTTTCAAGAGACCCAGTACTTC; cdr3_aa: CASSLGRGFQETQYF
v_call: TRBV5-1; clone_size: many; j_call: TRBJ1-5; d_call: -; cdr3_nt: TGCGCCAGCAGCTTGGATGGTTATAGCAATCAGCCCCAGCATTTT; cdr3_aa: CASSLDGYSNQPQHF
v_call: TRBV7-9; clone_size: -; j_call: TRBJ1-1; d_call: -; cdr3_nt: TGTGCCAGCAGCCCTAGGTCGTACACTGAAGCTTTCTTT; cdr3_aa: CASSPRSYTEAFF
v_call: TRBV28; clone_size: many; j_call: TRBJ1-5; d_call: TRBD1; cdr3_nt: TGTGCCAGCAGTTTTTACGGGACAGGGGGCTTCGGGCAGCCCCAGCATTTT; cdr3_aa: CASSFYGTGGFGQPQHF
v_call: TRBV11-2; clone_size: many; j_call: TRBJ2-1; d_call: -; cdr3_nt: TGTGCCAGCAGCTTTCCGGAGAGGGTAGGGGATGAGCAGTTCTTC; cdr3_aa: CASSFPERVGDEQFF
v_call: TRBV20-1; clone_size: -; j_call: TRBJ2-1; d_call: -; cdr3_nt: TGCAGTGCTAGACGTACAGGGTCCTCTCACAATGAGCAGTTCTTC; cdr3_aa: CSARRTGSSHNEQFF
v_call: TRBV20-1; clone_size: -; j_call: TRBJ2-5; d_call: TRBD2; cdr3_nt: TGCAGTGCTAATTCAGGACCCGGGACTAGGTCCGAGACCCACTACTTC; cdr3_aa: CSANSGPGTRSETHYF
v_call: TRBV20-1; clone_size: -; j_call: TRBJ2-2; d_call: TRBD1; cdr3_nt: TGCAGTGCCCTGGCCGGGCAGGGGGCTGCCGGGGAGCTGTTTTTT; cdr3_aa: CSALAGQGAAGELFF
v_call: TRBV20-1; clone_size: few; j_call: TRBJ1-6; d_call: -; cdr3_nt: TGCAGTGCTAAAATCCGGGACATCGGCTCCTATAATTCACCCCTCCACTTT; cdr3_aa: CSAKIRDIGSYNSPLHF
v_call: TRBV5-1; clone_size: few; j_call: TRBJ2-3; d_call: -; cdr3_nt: TGCGCCAGCACCCCGGATGTTGGGGGACCCACAGATACGCAGTATTTT; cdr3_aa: CASTPDVGGPTDTQYF
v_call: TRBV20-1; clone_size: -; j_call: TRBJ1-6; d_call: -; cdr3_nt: TGCAGTGCTATAAGCAGTCAGAATTCACCCCTCCACTTT; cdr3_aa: CSAISSQNSPLHF
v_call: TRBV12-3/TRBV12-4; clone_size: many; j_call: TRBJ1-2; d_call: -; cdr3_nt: TGTGCCAGTGACGGAGGGTATGGCTACACCTTC; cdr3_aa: CASDGGYGYTF
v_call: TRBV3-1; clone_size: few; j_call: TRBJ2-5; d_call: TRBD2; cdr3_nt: TGTGCCAGCAGCCCAACCACCGGGACTAGCGATCAAGAGACCCAGTACTTC; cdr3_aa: CASSPTTGTSDQETQYF
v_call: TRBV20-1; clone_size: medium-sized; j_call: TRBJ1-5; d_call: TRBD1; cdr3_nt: TGCAGTGCAAAAACGACAGGGGGCTTTCAGCCCCAGCATTTT; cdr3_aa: CSAKTTGGFQPQHF